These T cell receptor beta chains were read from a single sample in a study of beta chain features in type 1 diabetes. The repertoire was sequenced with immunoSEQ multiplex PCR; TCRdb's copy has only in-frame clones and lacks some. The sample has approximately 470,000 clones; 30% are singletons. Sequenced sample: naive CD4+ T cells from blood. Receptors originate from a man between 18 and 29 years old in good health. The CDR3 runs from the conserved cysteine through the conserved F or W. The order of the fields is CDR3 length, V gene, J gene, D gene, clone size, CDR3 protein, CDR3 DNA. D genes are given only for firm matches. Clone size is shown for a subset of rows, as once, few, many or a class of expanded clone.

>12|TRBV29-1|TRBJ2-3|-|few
CSVGPVTDTQYF
TGCAGCGTTGGCCCAGTCACAGATACGCAGTATTTT
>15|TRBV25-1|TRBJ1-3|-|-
CASRRTDNSGNTIYF
TGTGCCAGCAGAAGAACTGATAACTCTGGAAACACCATATATTTT
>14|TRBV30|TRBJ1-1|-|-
CAWSGLRVNTEAFF
TGTGCCTGGAGTGGGCTACGGGTGAACACTGAAGCTTTCTTT
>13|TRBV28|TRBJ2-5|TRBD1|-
CASSLDRVQTQYF
TGTGCCAGCAGCCTGGACAGGGTACAGACCCAGTACTTC
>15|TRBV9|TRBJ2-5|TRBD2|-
CASSVGLAGVETQYF
TGTGCCAGCAGCGTAGGGCTAGCGGGAGTGGAGACCCAGTACTTC
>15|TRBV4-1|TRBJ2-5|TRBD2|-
CASSPGTSGQETQYF
TGCGCCAGCAGCCCAGGGACTAGCGGACAAGAGACCCAGTACTTC
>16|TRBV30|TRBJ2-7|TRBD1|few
CAWSATGTGGIYEQYF
TGTGCCTGGAGTGCCACCGGGACAGGGGGGATCTACGAGCAGTACTTC
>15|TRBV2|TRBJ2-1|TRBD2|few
CASRVLAGGIRGQFF
TGTGCCAGCAGAGTACTAGCGGGAGGCATTCGAGGGCAGTTCTTC
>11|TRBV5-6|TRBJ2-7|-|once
CASSGTYEQYF
TGTGCCAGCAGCGGGACCTACGAGCAGTACTTC
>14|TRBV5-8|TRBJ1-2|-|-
CASSLQGSYYGYTF
TGTGCCAGCAGCTTGCAGGGCTCATACTATGGCTACACCTTC
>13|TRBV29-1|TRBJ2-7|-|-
CSVGVDSPYEQYF
TGCAGCGTTGGCGTGGACAGTCCCTACGAGCAGTACTTC
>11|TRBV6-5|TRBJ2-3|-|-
CASQAGDTQYF
TGTGCCAGCCAAGCGGGAGATACGCAGTATTTT
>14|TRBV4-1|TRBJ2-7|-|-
CASSQLPPGREQYF
TGCGCCAGCAGCCAACTCCCCCCGGGAAGAGAGCAGTACTTC
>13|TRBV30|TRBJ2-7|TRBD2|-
CAWSSGGRYEQYF
TGTGCCTGGAGTTCCGGCGGGAGGTACGAGCAGTACTTC
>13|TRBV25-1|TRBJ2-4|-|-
CASSSGRFPIQYF
TGTGCCAGCAGTAGCGGAAGATTCCCCATTCAGTACTTC
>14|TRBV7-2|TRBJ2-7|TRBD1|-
CASSSLTGAYEQYF
TGTGCCAGCAGCTCTTTGACAGGGGCCTACGAGCAGTACTTC
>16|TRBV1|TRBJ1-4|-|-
CTSSQNRGPANEKLFF
TGCACCAGCAGCCAAAACAGGGGGCCGGCTAATGAAAAACTGTTTTTT
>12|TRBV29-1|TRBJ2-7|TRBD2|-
CSVVLATYEQYF
TGCAGCGTTGTACTAGCGACCTACGAGCAGTACTTC
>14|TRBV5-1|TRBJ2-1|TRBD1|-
CASSLEQGVREQFF
TGCGCCAGCAGCTTGGAACAGGGGGTGCGAGAGCAGTTCTTC
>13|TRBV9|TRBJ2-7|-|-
CASSVENNYEQYF
TGTGCCAGCAGCGTAGAGAACAACTACGAGCAGTACTTC
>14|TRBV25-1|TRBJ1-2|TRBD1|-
CASSDDRGNYGYTF
TGTGCCAGCAGTGACGACAGGGGGAACTATGGCTACACCTTC
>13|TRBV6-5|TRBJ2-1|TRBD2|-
CASRGGGDNEQFF
TGTGCCAGCCGGGGCGGGGGGGACAATGAGCAGTTCTTC
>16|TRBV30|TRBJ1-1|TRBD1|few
CAWSFIKGAGRTEAFF
TGTGCCTGGAGTTTCATCAAGGGGGCGGGTAGGACTGAAGCTTTCTTT
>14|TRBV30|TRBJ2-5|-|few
CAWSPPPGRETQYF
TGTGCCTGGAGTCCCCCCCCAGGGCGGGAGACCCAGTACTTC
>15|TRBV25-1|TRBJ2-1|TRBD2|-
CASSAQTSGKDEQFF
TGTGCCAGCAGTGCTCAGACTAGCGGGAAAGATGAGCAGTTCTTC
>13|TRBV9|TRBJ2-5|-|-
CASSVAKEETQYF
TGTGCCAGCAGCGTAGCAAAAGAAGAGACCCAGTACTTC
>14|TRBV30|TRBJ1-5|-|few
CAAQTKGSNQPQHF
TGTGCCGCCCAAACGAAGGGTAGCAATCAGCCCCAGCATTTT
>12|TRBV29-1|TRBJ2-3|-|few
CSVDDGTDTQYF
TGCAGCGTGGATGACGGCACAGATACGCAGTATTTT
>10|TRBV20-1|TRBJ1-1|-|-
CSARPDEAFF
TGCAGTGCTAGGCCGGATGAAGCTTTCTTT
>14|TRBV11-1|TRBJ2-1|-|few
CASTVGNSYNEQFF
TGTGCTAGCACGGTAGGGAACTCCTACAATGAGCAGTTCTTC
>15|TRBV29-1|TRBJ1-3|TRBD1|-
CSVGTGGASGNTIYF
TGCAGCGTTGGTACAGGGGGCGCTTCTGGAAACACCATATATTTT
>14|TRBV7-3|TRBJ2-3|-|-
CASSLTGSTDTQYF
TGTGCCAGCAGCTTAACGGGAAGCACAGATACGCAGTATTTT
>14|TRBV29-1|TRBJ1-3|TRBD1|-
CSVARTGSGNTIYF
TGCAGCGTTGCTAGGACAGGGTCTGGAAACACCATATATTTT
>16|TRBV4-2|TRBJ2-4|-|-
CASSPGQTGAKNIQYF
TGTGCCAGCAGCCCTGGACAAACCGGGGCCAAAAACATTCAGTACTTC
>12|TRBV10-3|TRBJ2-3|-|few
CAISESGNTQYF
TGTGCCATCAGTGAGTCGGGAAATACGCAGTATTTT
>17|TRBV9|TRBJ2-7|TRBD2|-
CASSVGTSGRASYEQYF
TGTGCCAGCAGCGTTGGGACTAGCGGGAGGGCCTCCTACGAGCAGTACTTC
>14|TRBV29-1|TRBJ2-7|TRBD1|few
CSAQPGQGSGEQYF
TGCAGCGCACAACCGGGACAGGGCAGTGGCGAGCAGTACTTC
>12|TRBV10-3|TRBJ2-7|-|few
CAISPSYAEQYF
TGTGCCATCAGCCCCTCCTACGCCGAGCAGTACTTC
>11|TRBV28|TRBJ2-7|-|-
CASSTGNEQYF
TGTGCCAGCAGTACAGGCAACGAGCAGTACTTC
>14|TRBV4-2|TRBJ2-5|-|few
CASSQADTEETQYF
TGTGCCAGCAGCCAAGCGGACACAGAAGAGACCCAGTACTTC
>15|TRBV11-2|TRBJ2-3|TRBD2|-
CASSSSGRSTDTQYF
TGTGCCAGCAGCTCTAGCGGGAGAAGTACAGATACGCAGTATTTT
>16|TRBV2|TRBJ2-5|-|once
CASQSGVGAWRETQYF
TGTGCCAGCCAATCGGGGGTCGGGGCCTGGCGAGAGACCCAGTACTTC
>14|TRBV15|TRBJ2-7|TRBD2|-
CATSAQRGSYEQYF
TGTGCCACCAGCGCACAGCGGGGAAGCTACGAGCAGTACTTC
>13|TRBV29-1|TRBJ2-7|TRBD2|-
CSVSGLAPYEQYF
TGCAGCGTTTCGGGACTAGCTCCCTACGAGCAGTACTTC
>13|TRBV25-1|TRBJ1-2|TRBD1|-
CASSAGGDYGYTF
TGTGCCAGCAGTGCAGGGGGCGACTATGGCTACACCTTC
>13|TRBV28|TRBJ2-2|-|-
CASAIPGTGELFF
TGTGCCAGCGCTATCCCTGGCACCGGGGAGCTGTTTTTT
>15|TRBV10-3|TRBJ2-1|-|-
CAIRDGMSSYNEQFF
TGTGCCATCAGGGACGGGATGAGCTCCTACAATGAGCAGTTCTTC
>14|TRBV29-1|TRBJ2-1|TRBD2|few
CSVEAGGVRNEQFF
TGCAGCGTTGAAGCGGGAGGTGTTCGGAATGAGCAGTTCTTC
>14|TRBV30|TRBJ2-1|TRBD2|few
CAWTGLAGGIEQFF
TGTGCCTGGACGGGACTAGCGGGAGGGATTGAGCAGTTCTTC
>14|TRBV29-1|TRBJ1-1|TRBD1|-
CSVTSGQGNTEAFF
TGCAGCGTAACTTCGGGACAGGGCAACACTGAAGCTTTCTTT
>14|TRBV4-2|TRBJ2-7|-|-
CASSQIPRAYEQYF
TGTGCCAGCAGCCAAATCCCTAGGGCCTACGAGCAGTACTTC
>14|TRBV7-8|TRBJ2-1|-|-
CASSRRGDYNEQFF
TGTGCCAGCAGCCGGCGGGGAGACTACAATGAGCAGTTCTTC
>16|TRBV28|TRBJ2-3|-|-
CASSFVRGTGTDTQYF
TGTGCCAGCAGTTTCGTCCGGGGAACGGGCACAGATACGCAGTATTTT
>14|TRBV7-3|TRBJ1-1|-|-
CASTHRNSNTEAFF
TGTGCCAGCACCCACAGGAATAGTAACACTGAAGCTTTCTTT
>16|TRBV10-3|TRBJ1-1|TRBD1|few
CAISDRTGGGNTEAFF
TGTGCCATCAGTGATCGGACAGGAGGTGGGAACACTGAAGCTTTCTTT
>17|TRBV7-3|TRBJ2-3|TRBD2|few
CASSSIGTSGIADTQYF
TGTGCCAGCAGCTCCATTGGGACTAGCGGGATAGCAGATACGCAGTATTTT
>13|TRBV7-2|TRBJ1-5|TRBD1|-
CASRVGQGSPQHF
TGTGCCAGCAGGGTGGGACAGGGTTCGCCCCAGCATTTT
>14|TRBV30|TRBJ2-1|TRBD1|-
CAWSQGQGPYEQFF
TGTGCCTGGAGTCAAGGACAGGGGCCCTATGAGCAGTTCTTC
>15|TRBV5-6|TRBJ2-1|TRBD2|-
CASSLASSGGNEQFF
TGTGCCAGCAGCTTGGCTTCTAGCGGGGGGAATGAGCAGTTCTTC
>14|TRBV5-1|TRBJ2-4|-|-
CASSPTRSKNIQYF
TGCGCCAGCAGCCCGACCCGCTCCAAAAACATTCAGTACTTC